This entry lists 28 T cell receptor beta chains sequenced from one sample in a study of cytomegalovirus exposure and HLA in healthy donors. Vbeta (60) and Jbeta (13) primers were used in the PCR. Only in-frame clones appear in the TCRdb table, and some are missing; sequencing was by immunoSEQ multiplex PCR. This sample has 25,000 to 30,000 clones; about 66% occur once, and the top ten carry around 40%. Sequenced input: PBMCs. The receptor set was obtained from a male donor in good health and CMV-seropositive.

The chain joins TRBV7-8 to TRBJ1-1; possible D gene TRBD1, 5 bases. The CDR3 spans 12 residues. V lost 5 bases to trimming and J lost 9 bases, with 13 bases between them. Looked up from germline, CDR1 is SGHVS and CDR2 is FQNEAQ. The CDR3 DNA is TGTGCCAGCAGCCCTCGCAGGGCGCAAGCTTTCTTT. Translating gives CASSPRRAQAFF.

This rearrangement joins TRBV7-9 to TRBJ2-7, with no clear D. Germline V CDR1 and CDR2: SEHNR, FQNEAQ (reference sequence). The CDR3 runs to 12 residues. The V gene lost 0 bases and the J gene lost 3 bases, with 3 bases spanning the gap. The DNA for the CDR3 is TGTGCCAGCAGCTTAGCCTACTACGAGCAGTACTTC. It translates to CASSLAYYEQYF.

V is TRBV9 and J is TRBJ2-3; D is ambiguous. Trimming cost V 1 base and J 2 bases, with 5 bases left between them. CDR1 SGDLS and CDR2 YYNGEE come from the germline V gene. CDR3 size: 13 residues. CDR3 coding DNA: TGTGCCAGCAGCGTACAAATCACAGATACGCAGTATTTT. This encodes CASSVQITDTQYF.

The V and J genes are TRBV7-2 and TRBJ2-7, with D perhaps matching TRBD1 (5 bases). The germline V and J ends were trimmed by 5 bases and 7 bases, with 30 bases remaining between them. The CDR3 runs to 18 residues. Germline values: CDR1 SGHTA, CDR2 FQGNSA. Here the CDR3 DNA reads TGTGCCAGCAGCCAGCCCCGGACGGAAAAGATGGGGCTGGATGAGCAGTACTTC. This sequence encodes CASSQPRTEKMGLDEQYF.

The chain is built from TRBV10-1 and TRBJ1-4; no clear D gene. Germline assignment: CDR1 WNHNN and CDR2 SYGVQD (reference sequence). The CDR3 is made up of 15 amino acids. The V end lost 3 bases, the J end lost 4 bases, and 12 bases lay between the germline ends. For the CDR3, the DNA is TGCGCCAGCAGTGATGTACCGGTATTTAATGAAAAACTGTTTTTT. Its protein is CASSDVPVFNEKLFF.

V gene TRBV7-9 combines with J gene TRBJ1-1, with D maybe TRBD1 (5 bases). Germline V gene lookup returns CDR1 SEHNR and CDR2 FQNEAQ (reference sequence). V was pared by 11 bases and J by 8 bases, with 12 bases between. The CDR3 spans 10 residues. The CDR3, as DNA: TGTGCCCTAAGGAGGGGAGAAGCTTTCTTT. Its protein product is CALRRGEAFF.

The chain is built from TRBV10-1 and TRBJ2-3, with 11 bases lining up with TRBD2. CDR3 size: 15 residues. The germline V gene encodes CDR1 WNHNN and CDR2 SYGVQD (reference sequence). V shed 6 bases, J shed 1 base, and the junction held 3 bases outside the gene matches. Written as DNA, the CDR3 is TGCGCCAGCAGCGTACTAGCGGGAGGCACAGATACGCAGTATTTT. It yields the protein CASSVLAGGTDTQYF.

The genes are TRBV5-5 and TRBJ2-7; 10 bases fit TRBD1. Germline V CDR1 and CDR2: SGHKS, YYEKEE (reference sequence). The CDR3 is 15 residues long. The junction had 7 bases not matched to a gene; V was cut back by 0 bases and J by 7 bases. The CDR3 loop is CASSLAGTGVEEQYF. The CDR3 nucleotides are TGTGCCAGCAGCTTGGCTGGGACAGGGGTTGAAGAGCAGTACTTC.

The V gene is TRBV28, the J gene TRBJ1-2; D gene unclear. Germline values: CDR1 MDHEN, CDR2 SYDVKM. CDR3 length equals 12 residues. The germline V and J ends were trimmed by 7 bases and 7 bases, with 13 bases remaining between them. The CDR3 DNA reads TGTGCCAGCAATAGTCCTCCACGTGGCTACACCTTC. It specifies CASNSPPRGYTF.

The CDR3 here is CASSLSSGSGTDTQYF. CDR3 sequence (DNA): TGCGCCAGCAGCTTGAGTAGCGGGAGTGGTACAGATACGCAGTATTTT. The rearrangement links TRBV5-1 to TRBJ2-3, with 9 bases that match TRBD2. This CDR3 is 16 amino acids long. The germline V gene has CDR1 SGHRS and CDR2 YFSETQ. V gave up 1 base and J gave up 3 bases; unmatched junction bases: 6.

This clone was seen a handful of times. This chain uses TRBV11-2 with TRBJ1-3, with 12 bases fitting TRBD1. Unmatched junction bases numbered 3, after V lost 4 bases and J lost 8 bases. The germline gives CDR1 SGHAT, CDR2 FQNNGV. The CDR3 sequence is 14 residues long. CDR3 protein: CASSSGQGAHTIYF. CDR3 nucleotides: TGTGCCAGCAGCTCGGGACAGGGGGCACACACCATATATTTT.

For the CDR3, the DNA is TGTGCCAGCAGAGGCCCCGGGACAGGGTCTGGCTACACCTTC. Protein sequence: CASRGPGTGSGYTF. This rearrangement joins TRBV9 to TRBJ1-2; 9 nucleotides line up with TRBD1. Trimming removed 5 bases from V and 7 bases from J; junction bases left unmatched: 9. CDR1 and CDR2 (germline): SGDLS, YYNGEE. This CDR3 has 14 residues.

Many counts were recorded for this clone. CDR3 coding DNA: TGTGCCAGCAGTTACTCGGCGGGAGGGCCCAATGAGCAGTTCTTC. It translates to CASSYSAGGPNEQFF. The chain links TRBV6-5 to TRBJ2-1, with 9 nucleotides matching TRBD2. The CDR3 totals 15 residues. The germline gives CDR1 MNHEY, CDR2 SVGAGI. Germline trimming cut 0 bases from V and 6 bases from J; bases unmatched to any gene: 3.

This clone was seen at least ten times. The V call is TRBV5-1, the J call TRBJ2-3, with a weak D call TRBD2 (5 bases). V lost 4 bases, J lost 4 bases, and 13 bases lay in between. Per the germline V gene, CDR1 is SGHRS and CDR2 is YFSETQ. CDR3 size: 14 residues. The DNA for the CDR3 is TGCGCCAGCAGCGTATTCGGCGGGCCAGATACGCAGTATTTT. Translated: CASSVFGGPDTQYF. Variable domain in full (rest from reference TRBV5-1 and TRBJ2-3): KAGVTQTPRYLIKTRGQQVTLSCSPISGHRSVSWYQQTPGQGLQFLFEYFSETQRNKGNFPGRFSGRQFSNSRSEMNVSTLELGDSALYLCASSVFGGPDTQYFGPGTRLTVL.

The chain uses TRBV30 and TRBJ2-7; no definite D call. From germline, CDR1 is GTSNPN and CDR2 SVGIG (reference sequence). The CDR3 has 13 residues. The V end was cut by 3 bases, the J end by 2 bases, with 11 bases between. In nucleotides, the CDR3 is TGTGCCTGGAGCCCGAACGGAGCCTACGAGCAGTACTTC. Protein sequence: CAWSPNGAYEQYF.

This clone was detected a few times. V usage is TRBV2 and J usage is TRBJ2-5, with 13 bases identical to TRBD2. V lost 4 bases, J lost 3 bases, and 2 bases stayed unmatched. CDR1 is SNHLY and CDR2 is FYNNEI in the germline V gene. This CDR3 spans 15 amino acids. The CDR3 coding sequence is TGTGCCAGCAGTGTCGGACTAGCGGGGGAAGAGACCCAGTACTTC. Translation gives CASSVGLAGEETQYF.

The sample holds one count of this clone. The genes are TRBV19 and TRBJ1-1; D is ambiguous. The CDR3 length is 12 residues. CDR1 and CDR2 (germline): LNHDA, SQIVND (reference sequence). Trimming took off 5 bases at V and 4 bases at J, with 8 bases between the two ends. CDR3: CASSVGSTEAFF. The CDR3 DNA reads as TGTGCCAGTAGTGTGGGCTCCACTGAAGCTTTCTTT.

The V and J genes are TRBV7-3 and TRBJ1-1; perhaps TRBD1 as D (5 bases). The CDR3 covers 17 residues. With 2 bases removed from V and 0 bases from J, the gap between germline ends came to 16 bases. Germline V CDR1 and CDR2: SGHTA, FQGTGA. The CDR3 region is CASSLGVRTIMNTEAFF. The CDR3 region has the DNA TGTGCCAGCAGCTTAGGAGTAAGGACAATCATGAACACTGAAGCTTTCTTT.

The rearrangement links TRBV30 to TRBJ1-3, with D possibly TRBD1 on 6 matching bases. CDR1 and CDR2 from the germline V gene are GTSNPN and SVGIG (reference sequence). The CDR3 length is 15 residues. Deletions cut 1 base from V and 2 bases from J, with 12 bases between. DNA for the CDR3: TGTGCCTGGAGTGACCCGGACAGCCCTGGAAACACCATATATTTT. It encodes CAWSDPDSPGNTIYF.

The CDR3 bases are TGTGCCAGCAGTCATTCTTTGGGGGGAGAGACCCAGTACTTC. It encodes CASSHSLGGETQYF. The chain recombines TRBV6-1 with TRBJ2-5, with D tentatively TRBD2 (6 bases). With 5 bases removed from V and 4 bases from J, the gap between germline ends came to 14 bases. Germline values: CDR1 MNHNS, CDR2 SASEGT. The CDR3 runs 14 residues.

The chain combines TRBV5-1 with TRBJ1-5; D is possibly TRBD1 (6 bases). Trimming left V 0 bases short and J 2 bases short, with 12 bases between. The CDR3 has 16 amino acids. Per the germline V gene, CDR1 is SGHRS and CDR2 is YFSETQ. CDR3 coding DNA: TGCGCCAGCAGCTTGGGCCCCCCAGGGGGCAATCAGCCCCAGCATTTT. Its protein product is CASSLGPPGGNQPQHF.

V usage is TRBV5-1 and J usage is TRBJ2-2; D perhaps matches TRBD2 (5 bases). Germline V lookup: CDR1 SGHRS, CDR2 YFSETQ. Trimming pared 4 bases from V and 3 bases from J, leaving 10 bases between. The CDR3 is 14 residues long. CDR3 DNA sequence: TGCGCCAGCAGCCGCGGACTCGACACCGGGGAGCTGTTTTTT. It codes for CASSRGLDTGELFF.

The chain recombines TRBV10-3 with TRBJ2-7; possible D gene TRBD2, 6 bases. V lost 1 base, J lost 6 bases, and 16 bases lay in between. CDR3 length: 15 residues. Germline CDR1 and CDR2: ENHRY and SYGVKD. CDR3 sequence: CAISEFGGNRGEQYF. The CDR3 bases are TGTGCCATCAGTGAGTTTGGAGGGAACCGGGGCGAGCAGTACTTC.

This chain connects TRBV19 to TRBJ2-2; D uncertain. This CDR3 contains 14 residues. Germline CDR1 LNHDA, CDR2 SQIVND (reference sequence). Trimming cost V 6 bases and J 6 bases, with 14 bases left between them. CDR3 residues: CASSYSPAAGELFF. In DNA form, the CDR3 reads TGTGCCAGTAGCTATTCACCTGCCGCCGGGGAGCTGTTTTTT.

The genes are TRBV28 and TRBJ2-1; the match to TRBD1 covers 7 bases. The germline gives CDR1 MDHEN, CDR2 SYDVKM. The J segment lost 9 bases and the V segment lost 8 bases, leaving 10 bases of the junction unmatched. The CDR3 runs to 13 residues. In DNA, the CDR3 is TGTGCCAGCGTAGTCGACAGGGTCGGTGAGCAGTTCTTC. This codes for CASVVDRVGEQFF.

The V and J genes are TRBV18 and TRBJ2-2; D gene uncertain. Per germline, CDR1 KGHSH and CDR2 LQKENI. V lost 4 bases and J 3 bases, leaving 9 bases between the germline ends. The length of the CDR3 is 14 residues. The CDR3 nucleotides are TGTGCCAGCTCACGTCGAGGTGACACCGGGGAGCTGTTTTTT. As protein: CASSRRGDTGELFF.

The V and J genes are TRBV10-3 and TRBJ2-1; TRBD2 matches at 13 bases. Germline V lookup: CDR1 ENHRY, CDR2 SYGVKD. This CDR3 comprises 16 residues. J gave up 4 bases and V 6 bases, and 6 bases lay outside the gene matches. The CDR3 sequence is CAIRQGTSGTYNEQFF. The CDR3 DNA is TGTGCCATCAGGCAAGGGACTAGCGGGACTTACAATGAGCAGTTCTTC.

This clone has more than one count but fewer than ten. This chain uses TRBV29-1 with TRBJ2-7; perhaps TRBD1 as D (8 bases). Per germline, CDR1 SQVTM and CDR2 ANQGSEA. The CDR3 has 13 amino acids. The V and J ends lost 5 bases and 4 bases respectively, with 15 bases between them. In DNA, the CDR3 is TGCAGCGTTATCACAGGGGGGGCATACGAGCAGTACTTC. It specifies CSVITGGAYEQYF.